The clone carrying this T cell receptor (beta chain) came up a few times. Its antigen is currently unknown. cDNA synthesis used the whole RNA isolate, giving expressed TCRB sequences. Deep immunoSEQ sequencing covered naive, central memory and regulatory T cell samples. The table came from immunoSEQ multiplex PCR; TCRdb's copy has only in-frame clones and leaves some out. The profile shows 500,000 to 800,000 clones, around 12% of them singletons. The data were taken from a study of beta chain features in type 1 diabetes. Study-wide points: Across all four CD4+ subsets, people with type 1 diabetes showed modestly shorter TCRB CDR3s. With patients and controls alike, PCR might favor shorter templates to an equal degree. Comparison showed that naive, central memory and Treg TCRB repertoires appeared more similar among patients than among healthy donors.

The CDR3 is 12 residues long. The germline gives CDR1 MDHEN, CDR2 SYDVKM. V was trimmed by 9 bases and J by 2 bases, leaving 8 bases between them. The sequence was obtained from a man in his thirties or forties with type 1 diabetes. Sequencing used naive CD4+ T cells from blood. The rearrangement links TRBV28 to TRBJ1-5, with D unresolved. The DNA for the CDR3 is TGTGCCAGGATTTGGGGCAATCAGCCCCAGCATTTT. Translation gives CARIWGNQPQHF.